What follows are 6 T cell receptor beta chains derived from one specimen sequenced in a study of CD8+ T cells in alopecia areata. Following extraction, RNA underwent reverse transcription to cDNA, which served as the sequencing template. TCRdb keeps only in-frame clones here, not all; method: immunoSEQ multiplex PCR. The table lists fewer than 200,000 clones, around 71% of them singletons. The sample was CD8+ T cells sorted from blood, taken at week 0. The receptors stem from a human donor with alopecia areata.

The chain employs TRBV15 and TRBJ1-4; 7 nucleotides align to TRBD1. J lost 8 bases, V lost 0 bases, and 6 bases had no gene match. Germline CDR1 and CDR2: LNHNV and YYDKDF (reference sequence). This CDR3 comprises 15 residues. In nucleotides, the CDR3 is TGTGCCACCAGCAGAGATCAAGGGGGCCGGGAAAAACTGTTTTTT. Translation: CATSRDQGGREKLFF.

The CDR3 DNA reads TGTGCCAGCGCTGAGGGGGTTTGGAATTCACCCCTCCACTTT. It is translated as CASAEGVWNSPLHF. The rearrangement uses TRBV7-9 and TRBJ1-6; a possible D gene is TRBD1 (6 bases). Trimming cost V 8 bases and J 7 bases, with 15 bases left between them. This CDR3 is 14 amino acids long. Germline V CDR1 and CDR2: SEHNR, FQNEAQ (reference sequence).

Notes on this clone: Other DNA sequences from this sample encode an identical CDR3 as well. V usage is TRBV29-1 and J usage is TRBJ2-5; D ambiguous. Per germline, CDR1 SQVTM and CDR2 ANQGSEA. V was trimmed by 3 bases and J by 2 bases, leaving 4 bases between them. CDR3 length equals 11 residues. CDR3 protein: CSVEGQETQYF. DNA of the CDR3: TGCAGCGTTGAGGGGCAAGAGACCCAGTACTTC. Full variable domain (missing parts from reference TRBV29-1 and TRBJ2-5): SAVISQKPSRDICQRGTSLTIQCQVDSQVTMMFWYRQQPGQSLTLIATANQGSEATYESGFVIDKFPISRPNLTFSTLTVSNMSPEDSSIYLCSVEGQETQYFGPGTRLLVL.

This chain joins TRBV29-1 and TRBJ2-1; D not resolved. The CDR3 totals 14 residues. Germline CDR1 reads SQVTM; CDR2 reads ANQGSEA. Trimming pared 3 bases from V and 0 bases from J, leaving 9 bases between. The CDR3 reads CSVDSGNSYNEQFF. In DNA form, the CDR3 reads TGCAGCGTTGACTCTGGGAACTCCTACAATGAGCAGTTCTTC.

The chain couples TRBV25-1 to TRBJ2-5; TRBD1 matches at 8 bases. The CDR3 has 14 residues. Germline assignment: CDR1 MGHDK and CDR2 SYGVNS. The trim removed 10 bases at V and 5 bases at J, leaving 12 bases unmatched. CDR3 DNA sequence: TGTGCCACCGGGGACAGGAGTAGTGGGGAGACCCAGTACTTC. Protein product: CATGDRSSGETQYF. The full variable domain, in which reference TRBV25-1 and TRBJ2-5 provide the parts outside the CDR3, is EADIYQTPRYLVIGTGKKITLECSQTMGHDKMYWYQQDPGMELHLIHYSYGVNSTEKGDLSSESTVSRIRTEHFPLTLESARPSHTSQYLCATGDRSSGETQYFGPGTRLLVL.

DNA of the CDR3: TGCGCCAGCAGCTTGCACCCTAGGCGGGGGAGGAACACCGGGGAGCTGTTTTTT. Amino acid sequence: CASSLHPRRGRNTGELFF. The V gene is TRBV5-1, the J gene TRBJ2-2; 7 bases map to TRBD2. This CDR3 comprises 18 residues. Germline V gene sequence: CDR1 SGHRS, CDR2 YFSETQ. The junction had 10 bases not matched to a gene; V was cut back by 1 base and J by 1 base.